The T cell receptor beta chain under discussion was sequenced for a study of cytomegalovirus exposure and HLA in healthy donors. Looking at the study overall: Unique TCR beta sequences numbering 117 million came from about 180 million T cells in an earlier analysis. General study findings and limits: Reports described diagnosis of cytomegalovirus status by the classifier as highly specific and sensitive. Accurate prediction of HLA-A and HLA-B alleles (for most subjects) was reportedly achieved from TCR beta sequences.

The PCR contained 60 Vbeta and 13 Jbeta primers. Assay used: immunoSEQ multiplex PCR; TCRdb lists only in-frame clones, some missing. Seen here are about 88,000 clones, 80% to 90% observed once, and the top ten hold about 2.3%. The CDR3 runs to 14 residues. Trimming cost V 8 bases and J 2 bases; bases outside gene matches: 5. The germline CDR1 and CDR2 sequences are MDHEN and SYDVKM. As for this clone: What it binds is unknown.

This receptor was identified in a man aged 18 to 29 in good health and CMV-seronegative. This chain links TRBV28 with TRBJ1-5; 8 bases map to TRBD1. Sequenced material: PBMCs. The CDR3 is CASQGAGGNQPQHF. CDR3 DNA sequence: TGTGCCAGCCAGGGGGCTGGGGGCAATCAGCCCCAGCATTTT.